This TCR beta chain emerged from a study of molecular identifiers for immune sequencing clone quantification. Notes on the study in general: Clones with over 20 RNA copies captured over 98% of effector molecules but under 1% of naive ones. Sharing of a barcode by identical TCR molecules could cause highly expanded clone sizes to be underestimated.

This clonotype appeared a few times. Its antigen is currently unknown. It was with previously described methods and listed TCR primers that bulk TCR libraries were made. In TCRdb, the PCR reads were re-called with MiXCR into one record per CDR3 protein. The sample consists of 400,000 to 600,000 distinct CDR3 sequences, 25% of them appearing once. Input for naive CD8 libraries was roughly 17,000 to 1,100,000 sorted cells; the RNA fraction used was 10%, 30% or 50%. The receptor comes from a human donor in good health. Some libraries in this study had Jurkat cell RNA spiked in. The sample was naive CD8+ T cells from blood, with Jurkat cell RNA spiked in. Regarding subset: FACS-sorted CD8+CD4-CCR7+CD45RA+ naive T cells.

The CDR3 coding sequence is TGTGCCAGCGGGAGGGCCGCCGATACGCAGTATTTT. Encoded protein: CASGRAADTQYF. The chain employs TRBV3-1 and TRBJ2-3, with TRBD2 matching over 7 bases. This CDR3 is 12 amino acids long. The trim removed 8 bases at V and 6 bases at J, leaving 5 bases unmatched. Germline-derived CDR1 and CDR2 are LGHDT and YNNKEL (reference sequence).